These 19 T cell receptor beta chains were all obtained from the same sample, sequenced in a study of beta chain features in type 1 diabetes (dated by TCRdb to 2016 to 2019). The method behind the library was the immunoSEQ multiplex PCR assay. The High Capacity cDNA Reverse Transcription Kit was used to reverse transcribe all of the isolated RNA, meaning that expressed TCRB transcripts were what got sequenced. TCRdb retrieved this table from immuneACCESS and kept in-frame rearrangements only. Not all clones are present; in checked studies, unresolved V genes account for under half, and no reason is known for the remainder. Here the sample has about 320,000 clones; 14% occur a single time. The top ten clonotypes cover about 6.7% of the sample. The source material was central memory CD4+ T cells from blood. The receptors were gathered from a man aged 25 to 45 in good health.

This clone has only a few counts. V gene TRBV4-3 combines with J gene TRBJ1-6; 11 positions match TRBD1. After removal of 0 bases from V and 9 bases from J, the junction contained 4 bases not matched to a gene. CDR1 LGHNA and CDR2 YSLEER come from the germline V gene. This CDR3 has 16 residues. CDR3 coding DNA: TGCGCCAGCAGCCAAGAAGGGACAGGGGGGCGTTCACCCCTCCACTTT. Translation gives CASSQEGTGGRSPLHF.

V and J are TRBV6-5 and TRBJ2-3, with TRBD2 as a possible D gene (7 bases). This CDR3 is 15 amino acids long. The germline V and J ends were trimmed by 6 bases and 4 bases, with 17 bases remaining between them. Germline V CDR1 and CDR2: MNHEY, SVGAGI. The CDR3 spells CASSSTGRVADTQYF. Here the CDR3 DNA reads TGTGCCAGCAGCTCAACAGGGAGGGTCGCAGATACGCAGTATTTT.

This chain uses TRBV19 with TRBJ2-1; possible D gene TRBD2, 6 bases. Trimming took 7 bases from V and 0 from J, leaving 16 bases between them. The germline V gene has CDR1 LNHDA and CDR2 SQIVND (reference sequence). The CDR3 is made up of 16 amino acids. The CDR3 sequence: CASTGTRGRSYNEQFF. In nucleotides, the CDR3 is TGTGCCAGTACCGGGACGCGGGGCCGCTCCTACAATGAGCAGTTCTTC.

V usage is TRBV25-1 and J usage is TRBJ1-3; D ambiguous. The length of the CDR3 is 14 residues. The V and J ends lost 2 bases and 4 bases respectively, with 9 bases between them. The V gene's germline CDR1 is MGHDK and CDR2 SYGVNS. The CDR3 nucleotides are TGTGCCAGCAGTGAAGCGGGGAGAGGAAACACCATATATTTT. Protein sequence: CASSEAGRGNTIYF.

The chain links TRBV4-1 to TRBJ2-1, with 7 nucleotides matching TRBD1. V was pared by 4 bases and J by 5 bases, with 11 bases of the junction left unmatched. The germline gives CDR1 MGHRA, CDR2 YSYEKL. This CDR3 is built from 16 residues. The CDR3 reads CASSPRGLRGNNEQFF. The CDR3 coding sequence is TGCGCCAGCAGCCCAAGGGGGCTCCGGGGAAACAATGAGCAGTTCTTC.

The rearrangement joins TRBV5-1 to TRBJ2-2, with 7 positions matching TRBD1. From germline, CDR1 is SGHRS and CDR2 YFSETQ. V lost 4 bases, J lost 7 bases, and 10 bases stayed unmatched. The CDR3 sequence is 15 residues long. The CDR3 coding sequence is TGCGCCAGCAGCAACCGAGGGACAGCTGGCGGGGAGCTGTTTTTT. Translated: CASSNRGTAGGELFF.

The CDR3 nucleotides read TGTGCCAGCAGCTTGCGGGGGCGCTATGGCTACACCTTC. Encoded protein: CASSLRGRYGYTF. The chain carries TRBV5-4 and TRBJ1-2; possibly TRBD1 for D (6 bases). Per germline, CDR1 SGHNT and CDR2 YYREEE (reference sequence). The CDR3 extends over 13 amino acids. Trimming cost V 1 base and J 4 bases, with 8 bases left between them.

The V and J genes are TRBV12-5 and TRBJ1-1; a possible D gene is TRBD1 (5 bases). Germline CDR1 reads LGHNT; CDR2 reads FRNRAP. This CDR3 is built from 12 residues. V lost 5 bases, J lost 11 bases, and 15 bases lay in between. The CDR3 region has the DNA TGTGCTAGTGGTAAACCGACAGCCCGGGCTTTCTTT. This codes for CASGKPTARAFF. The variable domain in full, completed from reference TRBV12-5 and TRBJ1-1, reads DARVTQTPRHKVTEMGQEVTMRCQPILGHNTVFWYRQTMMQGLELLAYFRNRAPLDDSGMPKDRFSAEMPDATLATLKIQPSEPRDSAVYFCASGKPTARAFFGQGTRLTVV.

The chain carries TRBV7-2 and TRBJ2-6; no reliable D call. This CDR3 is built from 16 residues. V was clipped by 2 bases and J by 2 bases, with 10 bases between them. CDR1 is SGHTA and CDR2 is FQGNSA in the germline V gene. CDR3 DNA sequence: TGTGCCAGCAGCTTAACGTTGGGGACTGGGGCCAACGTCCTGACTTTC. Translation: CASSLTLGTGANVLTF.

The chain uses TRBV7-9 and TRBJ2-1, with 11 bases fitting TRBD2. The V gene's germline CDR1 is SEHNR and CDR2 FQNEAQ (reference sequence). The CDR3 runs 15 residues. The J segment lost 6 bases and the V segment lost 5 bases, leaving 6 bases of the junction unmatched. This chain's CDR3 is CASSPRGLAVNEQFF. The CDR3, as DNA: TGTGCCAGCAGCCCCCGGGGACTAGCGGTCAATGAGCAGTTCTTC.

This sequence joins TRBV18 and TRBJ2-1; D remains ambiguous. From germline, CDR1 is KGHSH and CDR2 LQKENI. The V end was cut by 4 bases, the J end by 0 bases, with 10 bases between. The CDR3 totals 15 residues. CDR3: CASSLKQSSYNEQFF. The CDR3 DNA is TGTGCCAGCTCACTAAAGCAGAGCTCCTACAATGAGCAGTTCTTC.

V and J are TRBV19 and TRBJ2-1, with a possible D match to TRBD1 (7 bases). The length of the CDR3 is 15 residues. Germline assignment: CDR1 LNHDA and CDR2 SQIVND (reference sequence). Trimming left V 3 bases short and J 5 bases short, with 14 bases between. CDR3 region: CASSIRQGGNNEQFF. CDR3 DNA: TGTGCCAGTAGTATCCGACAGGGCGGGAACAATGAGCAGTTCTTC.

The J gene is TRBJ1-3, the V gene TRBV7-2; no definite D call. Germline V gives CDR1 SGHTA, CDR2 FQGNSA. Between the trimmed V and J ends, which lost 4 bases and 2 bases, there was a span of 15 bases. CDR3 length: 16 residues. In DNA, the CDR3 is TGTGCCAGCAGCTCTGGGAGCAGGCATACTGGAAACACCATATATTTT. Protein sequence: CASSSGSRHTGNTIYF.

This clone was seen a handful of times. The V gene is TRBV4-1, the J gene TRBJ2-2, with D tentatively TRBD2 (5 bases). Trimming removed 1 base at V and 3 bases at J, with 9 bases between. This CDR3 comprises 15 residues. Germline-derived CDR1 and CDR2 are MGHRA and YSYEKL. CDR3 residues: CASSQVGIYTGELFF. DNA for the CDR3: TGCGCCAGCAGCCAAGTCGGGATTTACACCGGGGAGCTGTTTTTT.

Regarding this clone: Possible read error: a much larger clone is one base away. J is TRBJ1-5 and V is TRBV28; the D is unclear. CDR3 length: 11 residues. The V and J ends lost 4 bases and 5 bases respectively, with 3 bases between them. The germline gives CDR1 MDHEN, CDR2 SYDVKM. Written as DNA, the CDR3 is TGTGCCAGCAGTTCCGATCAGCCCCAGCATTTT. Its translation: CASSSDQPQHF.

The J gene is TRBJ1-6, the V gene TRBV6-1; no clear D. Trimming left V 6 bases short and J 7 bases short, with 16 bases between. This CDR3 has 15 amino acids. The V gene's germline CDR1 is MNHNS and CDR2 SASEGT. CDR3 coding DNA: TGTGCCAGCAGCCCCGGGAGATCAGAGAATTCACCCCTCCACTTT. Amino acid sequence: CASSPGRSENSPLHF.

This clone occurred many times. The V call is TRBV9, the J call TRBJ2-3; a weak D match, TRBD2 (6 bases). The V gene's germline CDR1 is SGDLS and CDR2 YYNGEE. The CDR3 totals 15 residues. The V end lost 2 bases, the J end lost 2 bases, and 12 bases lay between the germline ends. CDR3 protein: CASSVSGVYTDTQYF. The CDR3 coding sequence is TGTGCCAGCAGCGTTTCGGGGGTGTACACAGATACGCAGTATTTT.

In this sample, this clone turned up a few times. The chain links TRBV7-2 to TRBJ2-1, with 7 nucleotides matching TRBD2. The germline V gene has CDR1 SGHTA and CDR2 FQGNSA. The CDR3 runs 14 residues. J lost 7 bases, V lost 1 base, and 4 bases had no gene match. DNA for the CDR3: TGTGCCAGCAGCTTAGTGCGGGGGAGGAATGAGCAGTTCTTC. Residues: CASSLVRGRNEQFF.

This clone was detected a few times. The CDR3 here is CASSLEPETIQYF. The CDR3 DNA follows: TGTGCCAGCAGCTTGGAACCAGAGACGATTCAGTACTTC. The chain carries TRBV5-4 and TRBJ2-4, with D unresolved. The V gene's germline CDR1 is SGHNT and CDR2 YYREEE (reference sequence). V shed 0 bases and J shed 10 bases, with 11 bases lying between them. This CDR3 region has 13 residues.